This T cell receptor (beta chain) derives from a study of T cell repertoires in cytomegalovirus infection. Background on the study: CMV epitopes in the study were HLA-C-restricted (recently identified) and HLA-B-restricted (well studied).

Between the trimmed V and J ends, which lost 1 base and 4 bases, there was a span of 19 bases. The V gene's germline CDR1 is SGHVS and CDR2 FNYEAQ. The CDR3 contains 17 residues. MiXCR, run by TCRdb on the reads, gives a single entry per CDR3 protein. The sample yields approximately 910,000 distinct CDR3 sequences, 31% seen once. This clonotype was recorded many times. Its specificity is unknown. This TCR was recovered from a human donor in good health (CMV status not recorded). Some clones in this sample may be carry-over from other donors' samples. The source was cultured CD8+ T cells from PBMCs, collected from culture after CMV antigen stimulation. The chain couples TRBV7-6 to TRBJ1-2, with D tentatively TRBD1 (5 bases). CDR3 loop: CASSLGGQGEGSYGYTF. In DNA form, the CDR3 reads TGTGCCAGCAGCTTAGGCGGTCAAGGGGAGGGAAGCTATGGCTACACCTTC. The variable domain in full, with the rest retrieved from reference TRBV7-6 and TRBJ1-2, is GAGVSQSPRYKVTKRGQDVALRCDPISGHVSLYWYRQALGQGPEFLTYFNYEAQQDKSGLPNDRFSAERPEGSISTLTIQRTEQRDSAMYRCASSLGGQGEGSYGYTFGSGTRLTVV.